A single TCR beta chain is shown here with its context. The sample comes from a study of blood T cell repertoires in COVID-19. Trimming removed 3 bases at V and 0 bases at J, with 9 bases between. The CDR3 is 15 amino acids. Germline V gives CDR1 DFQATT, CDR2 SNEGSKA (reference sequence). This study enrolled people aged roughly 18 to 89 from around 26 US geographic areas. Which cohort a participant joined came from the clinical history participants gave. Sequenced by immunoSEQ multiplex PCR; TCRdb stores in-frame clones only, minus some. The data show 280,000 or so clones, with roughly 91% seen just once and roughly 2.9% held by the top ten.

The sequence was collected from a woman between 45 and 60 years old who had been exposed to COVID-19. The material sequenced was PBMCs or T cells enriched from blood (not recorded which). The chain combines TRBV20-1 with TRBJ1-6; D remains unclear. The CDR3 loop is CSASGRSSYNSPLHF. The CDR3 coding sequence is TGCAGTGCTAGTGGGAGGAGCTCCTATAATTCACCCCTCCACTTT.